This TCR beta chain stems from a study of cytomegalovirus exposure and HLA in healthy donors. Study-level findings and limits: Roughly uniform sequencing depth across donors was assumed, possibly incorrectly. Three CMV-associated chains proved CMV antigen-specific in vitro.

Per the germline V gene, CDR1 is SGHVS and CDR2 is FQNEAQ. V dropped 1 base and J dropped 8 bases, with 14 bases sitting between them. The CDR3 runs 14 residues. Amplification used 60 Vbeta primers and 13 Jbeta primers. Some clones are missing from TCRdb's copy, which holds only in-frame ones; the method was immunoSEQ multiplex PCR. The sample records about 210,000 clones, over 70% being singletons. About this clone: Its antigen is not known.

Healthy people donating bone marrow made up the donors. The clonotype was recovered from a man aged 40-49 years in good health and CMV-seropositive. What was sequenced was PBMCs. This rearrangement joins TRBV7-8 to TRBJ1-2; no firm D call. In DNA, the CDR3 is TGTGCCAGCAGCTTAGATCCAGACGACTCCGGCTACACCTTC. Encoded protein: CASSLDPDDSGYTF.